Listed here is a single TCR beta chain. Its antigen is not known. V shed 0 bases and J 3 bases; nucleotides not matched to a gene: 11. Germline lookup yields CDR1 SGHVS and CDR2 FNYEAQ. There are 18 residues in the CDR3. Both 60 Vbeta primers and 13 Jbeta primers went into the PCR. Here immunoSEQ multiplex PCR was the method, and the copy in TCRdb shows in-frame clones only, minus some. This table holds 130,000 or so clones, 77% found once. The data belong to a study of cytomegalovirus exposure and HLA in healthy donors. Study results and caveats: In an earlier analysis, most TCR beta V segments were productive about 87% or about 30% of the time. Follow-up analysis seemed to connect common viral pathogens with several of the most significant clusters identified. The authors later found TCR association rates varying by HLA locus, with DRB1 most and HLA-C fewest.

The chain combines TRBV7-6 with TRBJ2-7; TRBD2 agrees at 10 bases. The sample taken for sequencing was PBMCs. This TCR was recovered from a female donor in good health and CMV-seronegative. The CDR3 spells CASSLASVGSGGFYEQYF. The CDR3 region has the DNA TGTGCCAGCAGCTTAGCGAGCGTTGGTAGCGGGGGGTTCTACGAGCAGTACTTC.